These T cell receptor beta chains were read from a single sample in a study of blood T cells in healthy people across ages. MiXCR was run by TCRdb on the 5' RACE reads, yielding one entry per CDR3 protein. The sample lists 890,000 or so distinct CDR3 sequences, approximately 65% occurring once. The sample consisted of blood. The receptors originated from a man younger than 45 in good health. CDR3s include the opening cysteine and the closing phenylalanine or tryptophan. Each record gives: clone size, J gene, V gene, D gene, CDR3 DNA, CDR3 protein. A D gene is named only where the DNA matches it firmly. Clone size appears in some rows only: once, few, many, or a class for an expanded clone.

>NA|TRBJ2-1|TRBV27|TRBD2
TGTGCCAGCAGCACGGGAGGGCGGGGGCATAATGAGCAGTTCTTC
CASSTGGRGHNEQFF
>once|TRBJ2-1|TRBV9|NA
TGTGCCGGCAGCGTATGGGGGTCCTACAATGAGCAGTTCTTC
CAGSVWGSYNEQFF
>many|TRBJ2-5|TRBV4-3|TRBD2
TGCGCCAGCAGCCAAGAGTCCCTAGCGGGGGGCCTCCGGGAGACCCAGTACTTC
CASSQESLAGGLRETQYF
>few|TRBJ2-5|TRBV7-2|NA
TGTGCCAGCAGCCGCAACTTGCGCAGACCACAAGAGACCCAGTACTTC
CASSRNLRRPQETQYF
>NA|TRBJ2-7|TRBV9|NA
TGTGCCAGCAGCGTAGAGGGAGGCGTCTCCTACGAGCAGTACTTC
CASSVEGGVSYEQYF
>NA|TRBJ1-2|TRBV5-1|NA
TGCGCCAGCAGCTTGACAGGGCCGACTTCCTTTGGCTACACCTTC
CASSLTGPTSFGYTF
>NA|TRBJ2-7|TRBV30|NA
TGTGCCTGGAGGGGGGCTACCTACGAGCAGTACTTC
CAWRGATYEQYF
>NA|TRBJ2-1|TRBV2|NA
TGTGCCAGCAGTGAAGAAAGGGTATGGCGCAATGAGCAGTTCTTC
CASSEERVWRNEQFF
>NA|TRBJ2-1|TRBV5-1|TRBD1
TGCGCCAGCAGCTCAACCCCTCCGGGACAGGGAAGTGATGAGCAGTTCTTC
CASSSTPPGQGSDEQFF
>NA|TRBJ2-5|TRBV9|NA
TGTGCCAGCAGCGAAGGTCCTCAAGAGACCCAGTACTTC
CASSEGPQETQYF
>NA|TRBJ2-7|TRBV20-1|TRBD1
TGCAGTGCTAGGGAGACAGGGTGGACCTCCTACGAGCAGTACTTC
CSARETGWTSYEQYF
>NA|TRBJ2-3|TRBV14|TRBD1
TGTGCCAGCAGCCGCCACCTTACAGGGGGCAATACGCAGTATTTT
CASSRHLTGGNTQYF
>few|TRBJ1-1|TRBV28|TRBD1
TGTGCCAGCAGTGGCTATCGTGGACAGGGGAACACTGAAGCTTTCTTT
CASSGYRGQGNTEAFF
>NA|TRBJ1-2|TRBV29-1|NA
TGCAGCGTTGAAAGCATCGGAGGTGGCTACACCTTC
CSVESIGGGYTF
>once|TRBJ1-5|TRBV20-1|NA
TGCAGTGCTCCTATTAGCGCGGATCAGCCCCAGCATTTT
CSAPISADQPQHF
>NA|TRBJ2-7|TRBV28|NA
TGTGCCAGCAGTCTTGACTTGCGCCTGATAAGCTCCTACGAGCAGTACTTC
CASSLDLRLISSYEQYF
>NA|TRBJ2-7|TRBV12-3/TRBV12-4|NA
TGTGCCAGCAGCCCGGGGGTATTGGGCGAGCAGTACTTC
CASSPGVLGEQYF
>NA|TRBJ2-3|TRBV10-3|TRBD1
TGTGCCACGGGCGTGATGCCAGGGGGCATATCAACAGATACGCAGTATTTT
CATGVMPGGISTDTQYF
>NA|TRBJ1-1|TRBV20-1|NA
TGCAGTGCTAGGGCGGGAGGGATGAGGAACACTGAAGCTTTCTTT
CSARAGGMRNTEAFF
>NA|TRBJ1-5|TRBV4-3|NA
TGCGCCAGCAAGGGGGAACATTCTAGCAATCAGCCCCAGCATTTT
CASKGEHSSNQPQHF
>few|TRBJ2-7|TRBV12-3/TRBV12-4|NA
TGTGCCAGCAGTTTAGACGTCCATTACGAGCAGTACTTC
CASSLDVHYEQYF
>few|TRBJ2-1|TRBV20-1|TRBD2
TGCAGTGCTAGAGATCAACACGGGGGGTTATACAATGAGCAGTTCTTC
CSARDQHGGLYNEQFF
>few|TRBJ2-5|TRBV5-5|NA
TGTGCCAGCAGCTTATCGGGGAGAGAGACCCAGTACTTC
CASSLSGRETQYF
>NA|TRBJ2-1|TRBV6-2/TRBV6-3|NA
TGTGCCAGCAATCTAGGTATAGGCAATGAGCAGTTCTTC
CASNLGIGNEQFF
>once|TRBJ2-3|TRBV9|TRBD1
TGTGCCAGCAGCCCAGGGACAGTCCGCACAGATACGCAGTATTTT
CASSPGTVRTDTQYF
>few|TRBJ2-3|TRBV12-3/TRBV12-4|NA
TGTGCCAGCAGTGTAAGAGGGGATACGCAGTATTTT
CASSVRGDTQYF
>NA|TRBJ2-1|TRBV12-3/TRBV12-4|NA
TGTGCCAGCAGTTTACAGGGGTGGAATGAGCAGTTCTTC
CASSLQGWNEQFF
>NA|TRBJ1-1|TRBV30|TRBD1
TGTGCCTGGAGTGCTTTGACAGGGAGGTCTGAAGCTTTCTTT
CAWSALTGRSEAFF
>NA|TRBJ2-7|TRBV6-1|NA
TGTGCCAGCAGACTGGGGCAGGGGAGCTACGAGCAGTACTTC
CASRLGQGSYEQYF
>NA|TRBJ2-7|TRBV4-3|TRBD2
TGCGCCAACAGCCCGGGGGGAGCCTCCTACGAGCAGTACTTC
CANSPGGASYEQYF
>NA|TRBJ1-2|TRBV29-1|TRBD1
TGCAGCGTTGAATATCTAGTCGGGACAGGGGATTTATATGGCTACACCTTC
CSVEYLVGTGDLYGYTF
>once|TRBJ1-4|TRBV4-3|NA
TGCGCCAGCAGCCAAGCGCGGCTAAGGCGGGAAAAACTGTTTTTT
CASSQARLRREKLFF
>NA|TRBJ1-2|TRBV12-3/TRBV12-4|TRBD1
TGTGCCAGCACCCGGACAGGGGGACACGGCTACACCTTC
CASTRTGGHGYTF
>NA|TRBJ2-7|TRBV18|NA
TGTGCCAGCCGACGGGCAAATTTAGGAAACGAGCAGTACTTC
CASRRANLGNEQYF
>NA|TRBJ1-1|TRBV20-1|NA
TGCAGTGCTAGAGCAGGGGCCCGACAGAACACTGAAGCTTTCTTT
CSARAGARQNTEAFF
>NA|TRBJ2-7|TRBV7-4|NA
TGTGCCAGCAGCCCTGGCAGGGAACAGGCCTACGAGCAGTACTTC
CASSPGREQAYEQYF
>NA|TRBJ2-1|TRBV28|TRBD1
TGTGCCAGCAGATCCACCGGGACAGTATACAATGAGCAGTTCTTC
CASRSTGTVYNEQFF
>NA|TRBJ2-7|TRBV6-5|NA
TGTGCCAGCATCGCCCTCGGGGGACGCGAGCAGTACTTC
CASIALGGREQYF
>many|TRBJ2-3|TRBV20-1|TRBD1
TGCAGTGCTGGGGGGACAGGGGGGCATGGAGATACGCAGTATTTT
CSAGGTGGHGDTQYF
>few|TRBJ2-1|TRBV5-1|TRBD1
TGCGCCAGCAGCTTGGAAGGACAGGGGGCCAATGAGCAGTTCTTC
CASSLEGQGANEQFF
>NA|TRBJ1-2|TRBV12-3/TRBV12-4|NA
TGTGCCAGCAGTTTGGTAGGGACCAACTATGGCTACACCTTC
CASSLVGTNYGYTF
>NA|TRBJ1-5|TRBV12-3/TRBV12-4|NA
TGTGCCAGCAGCCGGACGGGAGACAGCAATCAGCCCCAGCATTTT
CASSRTGDSNQPQHF
>NA|TRBJ2-1|TRBV5-4|TRBD2
TGTGCCAGCAGCTTGGCCGTGGTAGCGGGGCGGAATGAGCAGTTCTTC
CASSLAVVAGRNEQFF
>NA|TRBJ1-5|TRBV5-1|NA
TGCGCCAGGGGCCCACCATATCAGCCCCAGCATTTT
CARGPPYQPQHF
>few|TRBJ2-1|TRBV24-1|NA
TGTGCCACCAGTGATTTGGGAACTAGCCCCAGCTCCTACAATGAGCAGTTCTTC
CATSDLGTSPSSYNEQFF
>NA|TRBJ2-7|TRBV5-8|NA
TGTGCCAGCAGCTTGCCAGGGGTTAACGAGCAGTACTTC
CASSLPGVNEQYF
>NA|TRBJ2-1|TRBV5-1|NA
TGCGCCAGCAGCTGCCTGGGGCGGAACAATGAGCAGTTCTTC
CASSCLGRNNEQFF
>NA|TRBJ2-3|TRBV20-1|NA
TGCAGTGCTAGTGGGGGGAGAGCGGTCCACACAGATACGCAGTATTTT
CSASGGRAVHTDTQYF
>few|TRBJ2-5|TRBV5-6|NA
TGTGCCAGCAGCGATACAGGGTTCGCGGAGACCCAGTACTTC
CASSDTGFAETQYF
>NA|TRBJ1-5|TRBV15|NA
TGTGCCACCAGCAGAGTGGGGGGCGGAAACAATCAGCCCCAGCATTTT
CATSRVGGGNNQPQHF